These 2 T cell receptor beta chains were sequenced from one sample in a study of blood T cell repertoires in COVID-19 (TCRdb year 2020). Library creation used the immunoSEQ multiplex PCR assay. Imported from immuneACCESS, the table was reduced by TCRdb to in-frame sequences with V and J called. These copies leave out some clones; in studies compared against another copy, an unresolved V gene accounts for under half, and the cause of the remainder is not known. Within this sample are about 63,000 clones, with over 70% of them counted one time only. The top ten clonotypes cover 4% to 5.5% of the sample. The specimen sequenced was peripheral blood. The receptors derive from a man between 45 and 60 years old with active COVID-19.

The CDR3 nucleotides are TGTGCCAGCAGCTTGGGCCTTAAGGGACAGAGCTCTGGAAACACCATATATTTT. It codes for CASSLGLKGQSSGNTIYF. This chain uses TRBV5-6 with TRBJ1-3; the match to TRBD1 covers 7 bases. The junction had 9 bases not matched to a gene; V was cut back by 0 bases and J by 0 bases. The CDR3 has 18 amino acids. In germline, CDR1 is SGHDT, CDR2 YYEEEE.

This rearrangement joins TRBV6-2 or TRBV6-3 to TRBJ2-5; 12 bases align to TRBD1. The CDR3 extends over 17 amino acids. The V gene's germline CDR1 is MNHEY and CDR2 SVGEGT. Germline trimming cut 6 bases from V and 6 bases from J; bases unmatched to any gene: 14. The CDR3 spells CASSSKRDRGLAKTQYF. The CDR3 coding sequence is TGTGCCAGCAGCTCGAAAAGGGACAGGGGGCTGGCGAAGACCCAGTACTTC.